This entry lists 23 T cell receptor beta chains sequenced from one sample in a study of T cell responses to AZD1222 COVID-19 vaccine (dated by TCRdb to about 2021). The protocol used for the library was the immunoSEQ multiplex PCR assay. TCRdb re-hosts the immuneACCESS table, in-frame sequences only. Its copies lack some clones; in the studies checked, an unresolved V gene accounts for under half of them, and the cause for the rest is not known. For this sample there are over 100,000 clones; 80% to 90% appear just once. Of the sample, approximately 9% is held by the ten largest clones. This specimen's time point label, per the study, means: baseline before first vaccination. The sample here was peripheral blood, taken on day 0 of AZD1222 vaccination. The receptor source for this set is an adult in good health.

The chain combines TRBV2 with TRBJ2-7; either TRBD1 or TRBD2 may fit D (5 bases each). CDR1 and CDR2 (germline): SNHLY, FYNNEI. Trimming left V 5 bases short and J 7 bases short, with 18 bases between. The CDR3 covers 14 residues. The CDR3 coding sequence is TGTGCCAGCAGTCACCGGGACGGTTATGGGGAGCAGTACTTC. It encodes CASSHRDGYGEQYF.

The CDR3 DNA reads as TGTGCCAGCAGCAGACTTCTCACCGGGGAGCTGTTTTTT. Its translation: CASSRLLTGELFF. V and J are TRBV12-3 or TRBV12-4 and TRBJ2-2; D unresolved. With 6 bases removed from V and 4 bases from J, the gap between germline ends came to 9 bases. The CDR3 is 13 amino acids.

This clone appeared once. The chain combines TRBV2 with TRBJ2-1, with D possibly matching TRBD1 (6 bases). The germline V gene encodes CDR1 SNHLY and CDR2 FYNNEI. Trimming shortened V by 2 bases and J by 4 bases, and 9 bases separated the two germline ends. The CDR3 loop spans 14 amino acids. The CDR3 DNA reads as TGTGCCAGCAGTGAACCGAGGGGGTACAATGAGCAGTTCTTC. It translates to CASSEPRGYNEQFF.

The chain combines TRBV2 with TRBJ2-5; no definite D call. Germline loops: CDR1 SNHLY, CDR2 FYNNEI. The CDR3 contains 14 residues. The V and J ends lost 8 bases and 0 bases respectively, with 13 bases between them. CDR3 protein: CASARSLNQETQYF. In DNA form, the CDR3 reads TGTGCCAGCGCGCGGTCCCTTAACCAAGAGACCCAGTACTTC.

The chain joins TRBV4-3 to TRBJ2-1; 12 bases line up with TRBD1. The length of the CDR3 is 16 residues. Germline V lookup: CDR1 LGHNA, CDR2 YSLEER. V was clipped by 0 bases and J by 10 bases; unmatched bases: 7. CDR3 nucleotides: TGCGCCAGCAGCCAAGAGTTAGGGACAGGGGGCAGGGAGCAGTTCTTC. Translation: CASSQELGTGGREQFF.

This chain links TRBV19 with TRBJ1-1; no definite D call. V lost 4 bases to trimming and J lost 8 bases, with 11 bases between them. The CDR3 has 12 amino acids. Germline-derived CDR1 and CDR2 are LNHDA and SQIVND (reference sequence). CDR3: CASSTRAAEAFF. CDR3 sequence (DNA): TGTGCCAGTAGTACAAGGGCAGCCGAAGCTTTCTTT.

The CDR3 nucleotides are TGTGCCAGCAGCCAAGATTTAGGGCGCATTTCCTATAATTCACCCCTCCACTTT. Its translation is CASSQDLGRISYNSPLHF. The chain carries TRBV3-1 (or the pseudogene TRBV3-2) and TRBJ1-6; D call uncertain. Trimming left V 0 bases short and J 1 base short, with 13 bases between. CDR1 is LGHDT, CDR2 YNNKEL, per germline (reference sequence). This CDR3 has 18 amino acids.

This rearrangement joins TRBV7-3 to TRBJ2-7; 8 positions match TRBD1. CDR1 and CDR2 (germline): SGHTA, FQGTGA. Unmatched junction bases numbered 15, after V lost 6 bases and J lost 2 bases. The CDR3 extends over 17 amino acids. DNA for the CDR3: TGTGCCAGCAGTTTACAACCTCCCGGGACAGGTCCCTACGAGCAGTACTTC. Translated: CASSLQPPGTGPYEQYF.

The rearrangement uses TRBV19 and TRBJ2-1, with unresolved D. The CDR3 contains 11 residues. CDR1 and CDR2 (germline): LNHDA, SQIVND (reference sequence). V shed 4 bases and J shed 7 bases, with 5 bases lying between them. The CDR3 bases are TGTGCCAGTAGTACTAAGAATGAGCAGTTCTTC. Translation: CASSTKNEQFF.

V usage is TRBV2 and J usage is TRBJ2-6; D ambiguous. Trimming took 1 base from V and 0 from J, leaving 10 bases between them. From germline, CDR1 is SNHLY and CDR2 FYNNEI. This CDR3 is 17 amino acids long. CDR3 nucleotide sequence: TGTGCCAGCAGTGAAGGGTGGACCTTCTCTGGGGCCAACGTCCTGACTTTC. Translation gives CASSEGWTFSGANVLTF.

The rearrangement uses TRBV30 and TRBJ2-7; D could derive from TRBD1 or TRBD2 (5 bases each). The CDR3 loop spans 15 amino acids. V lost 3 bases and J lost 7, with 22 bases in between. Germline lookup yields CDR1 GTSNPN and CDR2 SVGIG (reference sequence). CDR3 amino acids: CAWSPTRGRRYEQYF. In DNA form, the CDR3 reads TGTGCCTGGAGCCCCACTCGGGGCAGGAGGTATGAGCAGTACTTC.

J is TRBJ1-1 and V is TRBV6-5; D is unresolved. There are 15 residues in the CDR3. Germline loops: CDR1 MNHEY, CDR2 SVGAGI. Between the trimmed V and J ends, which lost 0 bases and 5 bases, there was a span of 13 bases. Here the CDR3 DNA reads TGTGCCAGCAGTTACTCACCCCTAGATGAGACTGAAGCTTTCTTT. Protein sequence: CASSYSPLDETEAFF.

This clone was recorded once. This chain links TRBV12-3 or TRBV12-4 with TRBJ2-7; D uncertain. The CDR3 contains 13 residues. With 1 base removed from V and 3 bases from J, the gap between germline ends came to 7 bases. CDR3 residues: CASSLGKDYEQYF. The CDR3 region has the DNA TGTGCCAGCAGTTTAGGGAAGGACTACGAGCAGTACTTC.

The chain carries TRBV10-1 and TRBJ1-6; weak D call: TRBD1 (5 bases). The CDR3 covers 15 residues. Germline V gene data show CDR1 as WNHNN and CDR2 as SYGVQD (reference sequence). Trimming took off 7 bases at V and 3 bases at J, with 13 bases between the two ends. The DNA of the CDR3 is TGCGCCAGCAACCCAAGGGGTAACTATAATTCACCCCTCCACTTT. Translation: CASNPRGNYNSPLHF.

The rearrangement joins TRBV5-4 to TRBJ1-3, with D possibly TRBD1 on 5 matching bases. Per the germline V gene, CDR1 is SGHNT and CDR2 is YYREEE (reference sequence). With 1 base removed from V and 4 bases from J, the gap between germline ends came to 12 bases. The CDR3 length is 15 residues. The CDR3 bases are TGTGCCAGCAGCTTGCCGGGGACTATAGGAAACACCATATATTTT. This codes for CASSLPGTIGNTIYF.

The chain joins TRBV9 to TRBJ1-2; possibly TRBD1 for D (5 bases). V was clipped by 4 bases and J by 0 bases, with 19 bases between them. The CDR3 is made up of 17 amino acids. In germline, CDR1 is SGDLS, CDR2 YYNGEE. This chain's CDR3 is CASSPGGFVPTNYGYTF. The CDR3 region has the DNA TGTGCCAGCAGCCCTGGGGGGTTTGTCCCTACTAACTATGGCTACACCTTC.

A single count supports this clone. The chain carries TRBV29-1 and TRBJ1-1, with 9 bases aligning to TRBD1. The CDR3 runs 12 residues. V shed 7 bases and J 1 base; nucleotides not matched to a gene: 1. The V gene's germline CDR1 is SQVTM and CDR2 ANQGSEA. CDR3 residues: CSGGQGNTEAFF. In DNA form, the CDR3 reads TGCAGCGGGGGACAGGGGAACACTGAAGCTTTCTTT.

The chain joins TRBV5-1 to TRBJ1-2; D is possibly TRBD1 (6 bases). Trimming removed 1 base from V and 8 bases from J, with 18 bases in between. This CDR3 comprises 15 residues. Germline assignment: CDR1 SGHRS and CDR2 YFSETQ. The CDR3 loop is CASSLISGGRIGYTF. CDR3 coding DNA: TGCGCCAGCAGCTTGATCTCCGGGGGGCGGATAGGCTACACCTTC. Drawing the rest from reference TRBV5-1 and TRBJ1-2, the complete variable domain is KAGVTQTPRYLIKTRGQQVTLSCSPISGHRSVSWYQQTPGQGLQFLFEYFSETQRNKGNFPGRFSGRQFSNSRSEMNVSTLELGDSALYLCASSLISGGRIGYTFGSGTRLTVV.

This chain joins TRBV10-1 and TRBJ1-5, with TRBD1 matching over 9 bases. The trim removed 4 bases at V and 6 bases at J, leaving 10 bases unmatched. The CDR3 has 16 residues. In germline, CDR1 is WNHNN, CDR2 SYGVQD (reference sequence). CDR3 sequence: CASSGSHRGLVQPQHF. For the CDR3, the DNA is TGCGCCAGCAGTGGGTCCCACAGGGGGCTGGTTCAGCCCCAGCATTTT.

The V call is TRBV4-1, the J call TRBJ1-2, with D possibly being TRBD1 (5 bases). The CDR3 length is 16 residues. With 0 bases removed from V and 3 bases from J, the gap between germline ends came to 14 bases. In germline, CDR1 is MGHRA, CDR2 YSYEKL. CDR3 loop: CASSQDPGGSYYGYTF. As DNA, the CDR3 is TGCGCCAGCAGCCAAGATCCGGGGGGGTCCTACTATGGCTACACCTTC.

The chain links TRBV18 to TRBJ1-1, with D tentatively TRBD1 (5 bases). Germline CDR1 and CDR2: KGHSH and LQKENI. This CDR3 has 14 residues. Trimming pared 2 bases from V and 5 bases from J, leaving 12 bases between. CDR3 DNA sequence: TGTGCCAGCTCACCAGGGGGGGGTGGAACTGAAGCTTTCTTT. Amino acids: CASSPGGGGTEAFF.

Here the CDR3 DNA reads TGTGCCAGCATCCCGGCCCTTACCTACAATGAGCAGTTCTTC. Amino acids: CASIPALTYNEQFF. The chain carries TRBV2 and TRBJ2-1; D call uncertain. CDR1 is SNHLY and CDR2 is FYNNEI in the germline V gene. V shed 7 bases and J shed 2 bases, with 12 bases lying between them. This CDR3 contains 14 residues. Filled out from reference TRBV2 and TRBJ2-1, the complete variable domain reads EPEVTQTPSHQVTQMGQEVILRCVPISNHLYFYWYRQILGQKVEFLVSFYNNEISEKSEIFDDQFSVERPDGSNFTLKIRSTKLEDSAMYFCASIPALTYNEQFFGPGTRLTVL.

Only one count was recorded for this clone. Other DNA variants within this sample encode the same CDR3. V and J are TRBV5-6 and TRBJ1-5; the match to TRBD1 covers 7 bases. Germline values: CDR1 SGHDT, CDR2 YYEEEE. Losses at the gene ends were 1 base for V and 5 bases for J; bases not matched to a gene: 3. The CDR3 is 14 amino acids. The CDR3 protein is CASSLRTGDQPQHF. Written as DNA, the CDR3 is TGTGCCAGCAGCTTGAGGACAGGTGATCAGCCCCAGCATTTT. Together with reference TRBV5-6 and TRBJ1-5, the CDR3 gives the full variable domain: DAGVTQSPTHLIKTRGQQVTLRCSPKSGHDTVSWYQQALGQGPQFIFQYYEEEERQRGNFPDRFSGHQFPNYSSELNVNALLLGDSALYLCASSLRTGDQPQHFGDGTRLSIL.